This T cell receptor (beta chain) appears in the sequencing data of a study of identical twins. Overall study findings and caveats: Models underestimated TCR alpha sharing (out-of-frame) in monozygotic twins.

CDR1 is KGHSH and CDR2 is LQKENI in the germline V gene. The CDR3 sequence is 16 residues long. Trimming at V came to 6 bases and at J to 0 bases, leaving 7 bases not matched to a gene. Healthy Caucasians supplied all donations. TCRdb used MiXCR to reprocess the 5' RACE reads, holding one entry per CDR3 protein. The sample lists 350,000 to 500,000 distinct CDR3 sequences; around a sixth were seen once. This clonotype was detected only a few times. Its specificity is not known. This chain uses TRBV18 with TRBJ2-4; 8 nucleotides match TRBD1. Sequencing was done on a sample of naive T cells sorted from blood. The TCR comes from a man aged 50-59 years in good health. This CDR3 is CASSRGQGLAKNIQYF. CDR3 coding DNA: TGTGCCAGCTCCCGTGGACAGGGTCTAGCCAAAAACATTCAGTACTTC. Full variable domain (missing parts from reference TRBV18 and TRBJ2-4): NAGVMQNPRHLVRRRGQEARLRCSPMKGHSHVYWYRQLPEEGLKFMVYLQKENIIDESGMPKERFSAEFPKEGPSILRIQQVVRGDSAAYFCASSRGQGLAKNIQYFGAGTRLSVL.